Here is one T cell receptor (beta chain) with its context. This entry is derived from a study of post-analysis software for immune sequencing data. Researchers reported that TCR beta cDNA libraries carried unique molecular identifiers. TCRdb re-analysed the PCR reads in MiXCR, keeping a single row per CDR3 protein. This sample has some 500,000 distinct CDR3 sequences; over 35% occur once, and the top ten carry about an eighth. This TCR was sampled from a girl aged 10 to 17 with multiple sclerosis. The sample consisted of blood.

This CDR3 is CAISDSMASREQFF. The CDR3 DNA reads TGTGCCATCAGTGACTCCATGGCTAGCAGGGAGCAGTTCTTC. This chain uses TRBV10-3 with TRBJ2-1, with D possibly being TRBD2 (5 bases). This CDR3 is 14 amino acids long. Germline CDR1 reads ENHRY; CDR2 reads SYGVKD. The V gene lost 3 bases and the J gene lost 10 bases, with 16 bases spanning the gap.